Here is one T cell receptor (beta chain) with its context. CDR3 length equals 14 residues. V lost 2 bases and J lost 0, with 7 bases in between. Germline lookup yields CDR1 ENHRY and CDR2 SYGVKD. Methods used by the authors: Quantification of nucleated cells was approximated via reference gene primer amplification. Here immunoSEQ multiplex PCR was the method, and the copy in TCRdb shows in-frame clones only, minus some. The DNA gave D and trimming, while V, J and clone size come from that table. This table holds a few hundred thousand clones, roughly 80% found once. The sample belongs to a study of blood T cell repertoires in COVID-19. At the level of the study: Samples representing acute and convalescent COVID-19 were sourced from the United States, Italy and Spain. Sample material is recorded as cDNA or gDNA derived from T cells, B-cell-depleted T cells, or PBMCs.

The TCR originated in a young woman with acute or convalescent COVID-19. The rearrangement uses TRBV10-3 and TRBJ1-1, with TRBD1 as a possible D gene (6 bases). The sequenced material came from peripheral blood. The CDR3 protein is CAISEGQMNTEAFF. CDR3 coding DNA: TGTGCCATCAGTGAGGGACAGATGAACACTGAAGCTTTCTTT.